This section outlines one T cell receptor beta chain sequence together with its context. Its antigen remains unidentified. The source of the sample is a study of T cell responses to AZD1222 COVID-19 vaccine. Germline V gene data show CDR1 as MGHRA and CDR2 as YSYEKL. The CDR3 is 15 amino acids. Trimming pared 2 bases from V and 5 bases from J, leaving 12 bases between. Sequenced by immunoSEQ multiplex PCR; TCRdb stores in-frame clones only, minus some. The sample contains around 100,000 clones, around 87% of which appear only once. Study-wide findings and caveats: There were vaccine-associated CD4 TCRs across spike, dominant at 160-218 and 743-854.

This TCR was recovered from an adult in good health. The V gene is TRBV4-1, the J gene TRBJ2-2; D may be TRBD2 (5 bases). The sequences come from peripheral blood, collected on day 0 of MenACWY control vaccination. The CDR3 DNA reads as TGCGCCAGCAGCCAAACCAATCGGGATACCGGGGAGCTGTTTTTT. This gives the protein CASSQTNRDTGELFF.